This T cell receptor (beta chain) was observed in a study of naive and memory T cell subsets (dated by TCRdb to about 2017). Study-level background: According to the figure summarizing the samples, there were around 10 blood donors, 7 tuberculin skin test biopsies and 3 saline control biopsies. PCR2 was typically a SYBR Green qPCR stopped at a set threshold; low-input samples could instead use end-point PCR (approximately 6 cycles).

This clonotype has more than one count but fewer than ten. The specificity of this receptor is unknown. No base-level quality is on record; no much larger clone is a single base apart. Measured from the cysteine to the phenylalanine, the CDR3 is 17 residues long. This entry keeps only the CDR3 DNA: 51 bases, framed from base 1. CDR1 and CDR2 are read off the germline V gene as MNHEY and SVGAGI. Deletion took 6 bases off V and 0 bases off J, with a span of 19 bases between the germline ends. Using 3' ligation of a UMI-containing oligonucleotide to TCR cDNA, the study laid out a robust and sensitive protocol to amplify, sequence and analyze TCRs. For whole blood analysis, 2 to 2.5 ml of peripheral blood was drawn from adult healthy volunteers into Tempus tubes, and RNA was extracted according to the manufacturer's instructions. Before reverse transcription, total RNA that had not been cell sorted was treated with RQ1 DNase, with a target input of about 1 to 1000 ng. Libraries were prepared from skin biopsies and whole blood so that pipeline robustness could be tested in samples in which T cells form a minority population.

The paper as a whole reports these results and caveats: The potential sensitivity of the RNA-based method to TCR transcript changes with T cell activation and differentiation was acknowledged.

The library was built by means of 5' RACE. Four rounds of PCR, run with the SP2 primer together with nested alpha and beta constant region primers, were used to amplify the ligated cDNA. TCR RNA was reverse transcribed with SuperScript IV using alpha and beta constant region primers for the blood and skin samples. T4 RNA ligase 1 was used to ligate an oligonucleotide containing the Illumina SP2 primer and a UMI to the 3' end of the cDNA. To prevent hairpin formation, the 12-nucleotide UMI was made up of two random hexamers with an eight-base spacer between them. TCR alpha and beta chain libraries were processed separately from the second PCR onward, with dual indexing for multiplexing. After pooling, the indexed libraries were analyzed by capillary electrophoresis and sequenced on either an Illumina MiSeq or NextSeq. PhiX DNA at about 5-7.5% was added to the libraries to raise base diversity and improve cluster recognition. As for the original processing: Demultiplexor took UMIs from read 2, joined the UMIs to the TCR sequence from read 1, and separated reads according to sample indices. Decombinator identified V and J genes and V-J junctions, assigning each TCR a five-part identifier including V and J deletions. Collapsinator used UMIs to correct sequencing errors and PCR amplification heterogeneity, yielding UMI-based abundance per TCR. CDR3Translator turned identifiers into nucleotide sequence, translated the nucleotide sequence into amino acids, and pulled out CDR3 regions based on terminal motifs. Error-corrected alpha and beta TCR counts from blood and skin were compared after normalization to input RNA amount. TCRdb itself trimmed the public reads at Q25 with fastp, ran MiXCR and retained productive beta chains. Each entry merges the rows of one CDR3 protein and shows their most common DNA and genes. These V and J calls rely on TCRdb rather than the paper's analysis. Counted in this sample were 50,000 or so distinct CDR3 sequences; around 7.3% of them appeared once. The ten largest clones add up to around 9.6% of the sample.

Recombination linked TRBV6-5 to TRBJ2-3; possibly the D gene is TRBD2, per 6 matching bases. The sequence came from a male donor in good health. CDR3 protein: CASREAGSRGSTDTQYF. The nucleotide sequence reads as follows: TGTGCCAGCAGAGAAGCGGGTTCTCGGGGGAGCACAGATACGCAGTATTTT.